Listed below are T cell receptor beta chains from one sample, sequenced in a study of blood T cell repertoires in COVID-19. Assay: immunoSEQ multiplex PCR; the TCRdb copy retains only in-frame clones and omits some. The sample includes fewer than 200,000 clones, 79% of them seen just once. Material: peripheral blood. The receptors were sampled from a woman in her fifties or sixties with COVID-19, enrolled during active disease. CDR3s include the opening cysteine and the closing phenylalanine or tryptophan. The D gene is left open where the match is weak. Part of the rows lack a size; the others show once, few, many or a class for expanded clones.

abundance	d_gene	v_gene	j_gene	CDR3nt	CDR3aa
.	.	TRBV4-3	TRBJ1-2	TGCGCCAGCAGCCAAGAGGGCAGGGTCGGAGGCTACACCTTC	CASSQEGRVGGYTF
.	TRBD2	TRBV30	TRBJ2-5	TGTGCCTGGAGACCGAGCGGGAGGGCCGAAGAGACCCAGTACTTC	CAWRPSGRAEETQYF
.	.	TRBV21-1	TRBJ2-2	TGTGCCAGCAGCAAGATTTCGGGAACAGATTCCGGGGAGCTGTTTTTT	CASSKISGTDSGELFF
many	TRBD2	TRBV10-1	TRBJ2-2	TGCGCCAGCAGTGATAAAGGGAGGGCCGGGGAGCTGTTTTTT	CASSDKGRAGELFF
.	.	TRBV21-1	TRBJ1-5	TGTGCCAGCAGCAGTCGACAGGGGGGGGACCAGCCCCAGCATTTT	CASSSRQGGDQPQHF
.	.	TRBV7-8	TRBJ2-5	TGTGCCAGCAGCCCGCACGGGGAAAGGGAGGAGACCCAGTACTTC	CASSPHGEREETQYF
many	TRBD2	TRBV6-5	TRBJ2-7	TGTGCCAGCACCCCTAGCGGGAGGTACTCCTACGAGCAGTACTTC	CASTPSGRYSYEQYF
.	TRBD1	TRBV6-5	TRBJ1-5	TGTGCCACCGGGGACAGGAGCTATAGCAATCAGCCCCAGCATTTT	CATGDRSYSNQPQHF
.	.	TRBV9	TRBJ2-2	TGTGCCAGCAGCGTTCTCTACCCCGGGGAGCTGTTTTTT	CASSVLYPGELFF
.	.	TRBV19	TRBJ2-2	TGTGCCAGTAGTATAGGGCAGAACACCGGGGAGCTGTTTTTT	CASSIGQNTGELFF
.	TRBD1	TRBV2	TRBJ1-1	TGTGCCAGCCCCCGGGACAGGAACACTGAAGCTTTCTTT	CASPRDRNTEAFF
.	.	TRBV29-1	TRBJ2-2	TGCAGCGTTGAATTATCCGAGAGGAAGCTGTTTTTT	CSVELSERKLFF
.	.	TRBV6-5	TRBJ2-5	TGTGCCAGCCGGGGGAGAGGGGGCGAAGAGACCCAGTACTTC	CASRGRGGEETQYF
.	.	TRBV29-1	TRBJ2-1	TGCAGCGTTGGGGGTACAGGGAGAAATGAGCAGTTCTTC	CSVGGTGRNEQFF
.	.	TRBV27	TRBJ1-2	TGTGCCAGCAGTTCGAAGGTGGGAGGGCGGTTTGGCTACACCTTC	CASSSKVGGRFGYTF
once	TRBD1	TRBV7-6	TRBJ2-3	TGTGCCAGCAGGTTACCGGGACAGGGGGCATTGGGCACAGATACGCAGTATTTT	CASRLPGQGALGTDTQYF
.	TRBD1	TRBV19	TRBJ1-4	TGTGCCAGTAGTATTTCGACAGGGTATCGAGCTAATGAAAAACTGTTTTTT	CASSISTGYRANEKLFF
medium-sized	TRBD2	TRBV7-3	TRBJ2-3	TGTGCCAGCAGCTCAAAGCGGGGGAGCACAGATACGCAGTATTTT	CASSSKRGSTDTQYF
.	.	TRBV2	TRBJ1-2	TGTGCCAGCAGAGCCCAGGGACTTGAGAACTATGGCTACACCTTC	CASRAQGLENYGYTF
.	.	TRBV11-2	TRBJ2-3	TGTGCCAGCAGCTTTCTAGGAGCAGATACGCAGTATTTT	CASSFLGADTQYF
.	TRBD2	TRBV9	TRBJ2-5	TGTGCCAGCAGCGTTCAAGGAGCGGGAGTGGAGGAGACCCAGTACTTC	CASSVQGAGVEETQYF
.	TRBD1	TRBV9	TRBJ2-7	TGTGCCAGCAGCGTAGGTATCCAGGGGGCCTACGAGCAGTACTTC	CASSVGIQGAYEQYF